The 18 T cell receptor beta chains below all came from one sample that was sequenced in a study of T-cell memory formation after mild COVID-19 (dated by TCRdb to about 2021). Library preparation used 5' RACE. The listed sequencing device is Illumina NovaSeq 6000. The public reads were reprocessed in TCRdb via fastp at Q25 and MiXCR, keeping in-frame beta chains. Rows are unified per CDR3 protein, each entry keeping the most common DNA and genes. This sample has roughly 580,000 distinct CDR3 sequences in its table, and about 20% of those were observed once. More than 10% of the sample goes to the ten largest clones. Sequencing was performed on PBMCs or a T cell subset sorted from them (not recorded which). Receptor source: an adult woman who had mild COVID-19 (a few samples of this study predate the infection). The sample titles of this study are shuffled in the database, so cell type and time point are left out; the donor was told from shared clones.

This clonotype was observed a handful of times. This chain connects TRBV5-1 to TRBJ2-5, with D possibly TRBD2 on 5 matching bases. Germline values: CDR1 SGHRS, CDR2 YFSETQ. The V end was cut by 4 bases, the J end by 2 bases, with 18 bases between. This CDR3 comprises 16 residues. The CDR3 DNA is TGCGCCAGCAGCCTCGATCCCGGGGTCCCTCAAGAGACCCAGTACTTC. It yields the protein CASSLDPGVPQETQYF.

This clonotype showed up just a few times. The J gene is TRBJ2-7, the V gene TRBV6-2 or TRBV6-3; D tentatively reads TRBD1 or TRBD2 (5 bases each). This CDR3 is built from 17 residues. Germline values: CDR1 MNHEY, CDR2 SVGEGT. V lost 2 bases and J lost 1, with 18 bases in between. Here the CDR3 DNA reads TGTGCCAGCAGTTACACCCCCGGGGACGGGCTGTCCTACGAGCAGTACTTC. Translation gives CASSYTPGDGLSYEQYF.

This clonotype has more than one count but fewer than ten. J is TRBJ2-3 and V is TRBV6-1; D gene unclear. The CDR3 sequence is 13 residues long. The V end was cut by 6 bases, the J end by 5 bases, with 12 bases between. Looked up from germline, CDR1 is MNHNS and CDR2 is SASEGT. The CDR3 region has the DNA TGTGCCAGCAGGGGAACCCGGGTAGATACGCAGTATTTT. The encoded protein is CASRGTRVDTQYF.

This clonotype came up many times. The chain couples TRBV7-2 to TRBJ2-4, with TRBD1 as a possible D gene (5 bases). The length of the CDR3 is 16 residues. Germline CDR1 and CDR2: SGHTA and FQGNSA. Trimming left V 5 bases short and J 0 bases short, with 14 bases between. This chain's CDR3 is CASSIRQTLAKNIQYF. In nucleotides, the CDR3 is TGTGCCAGCAGCATCCGACAGACCCTAGCCAAAAACATTCAGTACTTC.

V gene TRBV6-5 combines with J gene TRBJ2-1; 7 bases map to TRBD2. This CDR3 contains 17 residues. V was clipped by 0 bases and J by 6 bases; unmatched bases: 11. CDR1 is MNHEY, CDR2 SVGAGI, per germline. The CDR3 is CASSYSPLAVEGNEQFF. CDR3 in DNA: TGTGCCAGCAGTTACTCACCTCTAGCGGTCGAAGGCAATGAGCAGTTCTTC.

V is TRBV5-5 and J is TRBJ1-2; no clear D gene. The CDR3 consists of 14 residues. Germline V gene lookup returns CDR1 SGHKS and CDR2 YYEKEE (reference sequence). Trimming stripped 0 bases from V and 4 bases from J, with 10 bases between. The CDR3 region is CASSLDSSPYGYTF. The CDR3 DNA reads TGTGCCAGCAGCTTGGACAGCAGTCCCTATGGCTACACCTTC. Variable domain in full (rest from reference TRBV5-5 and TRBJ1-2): DAGVTQSPTHLIKTRGQQVTLRCSPISGHKSVSWYQQVLGQGPQFIFQYYEKEERGRGNFPDRFSARQFPNYSSELNVNALLLGDSALYLCASSLDSSPYGYTFGSGTRLTVV.

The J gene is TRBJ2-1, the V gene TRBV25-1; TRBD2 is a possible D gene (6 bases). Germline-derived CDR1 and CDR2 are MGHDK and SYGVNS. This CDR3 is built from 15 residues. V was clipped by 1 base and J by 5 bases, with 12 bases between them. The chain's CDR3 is CASSEFETRNNEQFF. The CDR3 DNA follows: TGTGCCAGCAGTGAATTCGAGACTAGGAACAATGAGCAGTTCTTC.

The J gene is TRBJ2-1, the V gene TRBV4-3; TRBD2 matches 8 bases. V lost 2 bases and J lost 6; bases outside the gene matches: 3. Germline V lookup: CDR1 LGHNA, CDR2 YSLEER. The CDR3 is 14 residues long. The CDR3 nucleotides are TGCGCCAGCAGCCAAATCGGGAGGGGCAATGAGCAGTTCTTC. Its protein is CASSQIGRGNEQFF.

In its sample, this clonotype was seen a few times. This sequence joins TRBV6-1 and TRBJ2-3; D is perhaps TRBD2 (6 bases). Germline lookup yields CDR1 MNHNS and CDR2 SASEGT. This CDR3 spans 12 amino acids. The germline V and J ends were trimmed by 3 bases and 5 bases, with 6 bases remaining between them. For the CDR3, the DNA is TGTGCCAGCAGTGAGGAGGGAGATACGCAGTATTTT. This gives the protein CASSEEGDTQYF.

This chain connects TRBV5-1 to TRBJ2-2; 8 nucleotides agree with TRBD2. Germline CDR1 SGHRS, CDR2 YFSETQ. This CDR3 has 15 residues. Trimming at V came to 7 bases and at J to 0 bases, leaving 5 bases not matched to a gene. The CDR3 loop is CASSTSVSNTGELFF. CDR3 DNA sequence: TGCGCCAGCTCGACTAGCGTTTCGAACACCGGGGAGCTGTTTTTT. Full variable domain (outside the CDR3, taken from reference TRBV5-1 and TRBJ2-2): KAGVTQTPRYLIKTRGQQVTLSCSPISGHRSVSWYQQTPGQGLQFLFEYFSETQRNKGNFPGRFSGRQFSNSRSEMNVSTLELGDSALYLCASSTSVSNTGELFFGEGSRLTVL.

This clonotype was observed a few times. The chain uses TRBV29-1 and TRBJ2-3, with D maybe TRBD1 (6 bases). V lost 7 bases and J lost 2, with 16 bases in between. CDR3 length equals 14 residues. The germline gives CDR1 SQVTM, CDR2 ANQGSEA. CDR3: CSGKTGSLTDTQYF. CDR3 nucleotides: TGCAGCGGGAAAACAGGGAGCCTCACAGATACGCAGTATTTT.

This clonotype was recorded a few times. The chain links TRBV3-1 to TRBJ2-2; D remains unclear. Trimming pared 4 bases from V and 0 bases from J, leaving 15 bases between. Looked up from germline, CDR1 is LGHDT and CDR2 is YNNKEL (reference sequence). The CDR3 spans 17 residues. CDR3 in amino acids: CASSRLNGRANTGELFF. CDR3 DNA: TGTGCCAGCAGCCGTCTCAACGGACGAGCGAACACCGGGGAGCTGTTTTTT.

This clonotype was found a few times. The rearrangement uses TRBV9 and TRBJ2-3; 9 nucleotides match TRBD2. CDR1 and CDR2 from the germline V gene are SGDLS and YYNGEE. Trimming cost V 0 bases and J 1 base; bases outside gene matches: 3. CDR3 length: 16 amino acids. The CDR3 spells CASSVVAGAGTDTQYF. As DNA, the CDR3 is TGTGCCAGCAGCGTAGTAGCGGGGGCCGGCACAGATACGCAGTATTTT.

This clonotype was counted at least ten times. CDR3 in amino acids: CASSQDRGFTEAFF. CDR3 DNA: TGCGCCAGCAGCCAGGACAGGGGGTTCACTGAAGCTTTCTTT. The rearrangement joins TRBV4-3 to TRBJ1-1, with 10 bases fitting TRBD1. CDR1 is LGHNA and CDR2 is YSLEER in the germline V gene. The CDR3 covers 14 residues. The V segment lost 3 bases and the J segment 4 bases; nucleotides outside the gene matches: 2.

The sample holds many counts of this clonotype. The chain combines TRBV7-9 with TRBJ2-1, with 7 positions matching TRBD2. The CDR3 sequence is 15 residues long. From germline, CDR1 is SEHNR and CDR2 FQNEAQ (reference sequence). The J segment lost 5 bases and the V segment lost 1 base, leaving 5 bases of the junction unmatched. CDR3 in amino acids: CASSLVAGRNNEQFF. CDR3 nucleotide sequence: TGTGCCAGCAGCTTAGTAGCCGGGAGGAACAATGAGCAGTTCTTC.

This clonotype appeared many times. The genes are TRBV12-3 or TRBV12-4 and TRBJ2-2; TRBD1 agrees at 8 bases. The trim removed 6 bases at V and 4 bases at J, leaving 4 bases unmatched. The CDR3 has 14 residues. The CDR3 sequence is CASSLTGATGELFF. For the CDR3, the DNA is TGTGCCAGCAGCCTGACAGGGGCCACCGGGGAGCTGTTTTTT.

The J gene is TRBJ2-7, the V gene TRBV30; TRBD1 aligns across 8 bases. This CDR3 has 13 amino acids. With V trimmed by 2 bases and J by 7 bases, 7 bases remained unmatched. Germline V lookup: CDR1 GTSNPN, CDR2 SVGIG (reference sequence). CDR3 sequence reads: CAWSYSTGDEQYF. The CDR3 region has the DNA TGTGCCTGGAGTTACTCGACAGGGGATGAGCAGTACTTC. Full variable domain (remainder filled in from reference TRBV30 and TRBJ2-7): SQTIHQWPATLVQPVGSPLSLECTVEGTSNPNLYWYRQAAGRGLQLLFYSVGIGQISSEVPQNLSASRPQDRQFILSSKKLLLSDSGFYLCAWSYSTGDEQYFGPGTRLTVT.

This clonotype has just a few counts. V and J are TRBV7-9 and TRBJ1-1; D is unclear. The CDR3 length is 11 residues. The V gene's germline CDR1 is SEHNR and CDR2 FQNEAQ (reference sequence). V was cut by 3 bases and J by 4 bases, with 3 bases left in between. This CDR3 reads CASSFVTEAFF. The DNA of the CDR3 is TGTGCCAGCAGCTTTGTCACTGAAGCTTTCTTT.